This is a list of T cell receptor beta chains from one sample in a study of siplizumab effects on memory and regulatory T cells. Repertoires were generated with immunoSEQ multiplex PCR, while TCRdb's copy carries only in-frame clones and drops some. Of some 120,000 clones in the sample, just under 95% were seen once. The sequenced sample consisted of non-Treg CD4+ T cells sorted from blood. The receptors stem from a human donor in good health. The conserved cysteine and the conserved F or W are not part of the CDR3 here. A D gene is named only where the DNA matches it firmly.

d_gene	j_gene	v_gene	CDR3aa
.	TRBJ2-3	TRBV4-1	ASSQAGLPFTDTQY
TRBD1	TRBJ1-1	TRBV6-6	ASSYGTANTEAF
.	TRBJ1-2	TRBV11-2	ASSLVNYGYT
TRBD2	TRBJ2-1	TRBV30	AWSSGGSYNEQF
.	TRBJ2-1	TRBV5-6	ASRQMGGRNEQF
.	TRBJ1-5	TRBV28	ASDSPNSNQPQH
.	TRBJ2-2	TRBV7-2	ASRGGELF
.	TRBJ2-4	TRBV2	ASTPIREILAKNIQY
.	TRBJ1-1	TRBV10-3	AISIDRNTEAF
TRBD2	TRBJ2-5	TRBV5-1	ASSWAEPGTSGGAKTQY
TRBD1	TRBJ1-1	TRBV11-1	ASSFTGGSTEAF
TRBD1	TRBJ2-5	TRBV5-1	ASSLVVRGQETQY
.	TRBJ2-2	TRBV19	ASSMNTNTGELF
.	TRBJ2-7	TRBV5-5	ASSLRIASYEQY
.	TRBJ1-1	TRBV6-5	ASSYVGGGNTEAF
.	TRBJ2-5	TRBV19	ASKARGDWETQY
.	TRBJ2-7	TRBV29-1	SAASSYEQY
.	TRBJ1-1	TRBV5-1	ASSLIGNGLLISDTEAF
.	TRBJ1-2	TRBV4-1	ASSRTGTNYGYT
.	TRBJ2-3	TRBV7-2	ASSATLESTDTQY
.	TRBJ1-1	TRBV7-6	ASSLRVYRPNTEAF
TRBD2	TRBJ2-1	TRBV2	ASKRGTDYNEQF
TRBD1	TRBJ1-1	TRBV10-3	AISWGTGGYTEAF
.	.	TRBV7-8	ASSLALGAYEQY
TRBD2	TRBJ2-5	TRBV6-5	ASSGGGKQTQY
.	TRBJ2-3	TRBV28	ATRTPGTDTQY
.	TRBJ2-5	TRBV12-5	ASALGATQETQY
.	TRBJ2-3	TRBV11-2	ASSLLTGTDTQY
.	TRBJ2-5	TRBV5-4	ASSPGAGQETQY
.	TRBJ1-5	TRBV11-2	ASSKRGSDQPQH